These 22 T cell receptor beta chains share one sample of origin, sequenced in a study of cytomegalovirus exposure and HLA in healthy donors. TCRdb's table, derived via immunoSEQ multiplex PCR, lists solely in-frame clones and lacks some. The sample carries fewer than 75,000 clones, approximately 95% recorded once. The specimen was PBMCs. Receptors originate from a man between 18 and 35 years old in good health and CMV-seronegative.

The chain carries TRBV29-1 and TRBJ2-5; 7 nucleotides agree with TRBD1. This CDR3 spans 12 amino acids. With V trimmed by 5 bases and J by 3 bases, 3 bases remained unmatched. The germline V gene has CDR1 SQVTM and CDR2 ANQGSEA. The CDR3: CSVLTGKETQYF. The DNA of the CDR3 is TGCAGCGTTCTGACAGGGAAAGAGACCCAGTACTTC.

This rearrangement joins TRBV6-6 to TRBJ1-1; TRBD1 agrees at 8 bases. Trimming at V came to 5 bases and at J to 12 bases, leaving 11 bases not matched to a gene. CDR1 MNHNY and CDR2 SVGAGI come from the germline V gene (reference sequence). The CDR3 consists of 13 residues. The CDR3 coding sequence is TGTGCCAGCAGTCCCACCCGGACAGGGCGAACTTTCTTT. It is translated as CASSPTRTGRTFF.

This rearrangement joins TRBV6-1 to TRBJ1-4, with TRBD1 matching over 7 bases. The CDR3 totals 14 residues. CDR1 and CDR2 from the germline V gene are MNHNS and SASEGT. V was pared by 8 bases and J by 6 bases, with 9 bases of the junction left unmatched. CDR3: CASRQGIVDEKLFF. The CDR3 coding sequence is TGTGCCAGCCGACAGGGAATCGTGGATGAAAAACTGTTTTTT.

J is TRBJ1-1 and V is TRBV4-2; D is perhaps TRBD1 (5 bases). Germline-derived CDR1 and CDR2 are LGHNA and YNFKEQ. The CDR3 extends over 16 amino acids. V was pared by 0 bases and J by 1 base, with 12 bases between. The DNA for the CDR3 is TGTGCCAGCAGCCAAGAACCCACAGGACGGAACACTGAAGCTTTCTTT. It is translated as CASSQEPTGRNTEAFF.

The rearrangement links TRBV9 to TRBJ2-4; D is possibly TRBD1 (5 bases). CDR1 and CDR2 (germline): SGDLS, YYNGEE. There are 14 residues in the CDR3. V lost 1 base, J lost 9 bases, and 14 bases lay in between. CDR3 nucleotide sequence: TGTGCCAGCAGCGTACAAGGGCAGGGTAGCATTCAGTACTTC. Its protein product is CASSVQGQGSIQYF.

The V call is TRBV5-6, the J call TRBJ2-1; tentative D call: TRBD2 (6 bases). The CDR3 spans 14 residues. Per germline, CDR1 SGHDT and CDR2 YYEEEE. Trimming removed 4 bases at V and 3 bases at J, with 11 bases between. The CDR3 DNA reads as TGTGCCAGCAGCCTGCGGGACGGCTACAATGAGCAGTTCTTC. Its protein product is CASSLRDGYNEQFF.

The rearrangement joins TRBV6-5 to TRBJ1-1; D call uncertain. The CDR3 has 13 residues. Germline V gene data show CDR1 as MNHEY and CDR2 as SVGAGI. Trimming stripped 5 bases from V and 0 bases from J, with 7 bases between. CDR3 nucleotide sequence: TGTGCCAGCAGTGACAATATGAACACTGAAGCTTTCTTT. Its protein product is CASSDNMNTEAFF.

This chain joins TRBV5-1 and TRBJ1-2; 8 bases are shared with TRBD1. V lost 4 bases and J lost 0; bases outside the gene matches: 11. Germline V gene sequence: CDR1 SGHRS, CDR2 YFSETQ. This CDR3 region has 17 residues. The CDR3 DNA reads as TGCGCCAGCAGCGCGAGGACAGGGTATGGGACTAACTATGGCTACACCTTC. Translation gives CASSARTGYGTNYGYTF.

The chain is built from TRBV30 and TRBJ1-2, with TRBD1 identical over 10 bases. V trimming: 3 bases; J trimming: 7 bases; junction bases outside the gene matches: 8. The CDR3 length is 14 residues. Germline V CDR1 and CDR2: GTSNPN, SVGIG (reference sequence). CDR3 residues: CAWRRTGGGFGYTF. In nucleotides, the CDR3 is TGTGCCTGGAGGCGGACAGGGGGGGGATTTGGCTACACCTTC.

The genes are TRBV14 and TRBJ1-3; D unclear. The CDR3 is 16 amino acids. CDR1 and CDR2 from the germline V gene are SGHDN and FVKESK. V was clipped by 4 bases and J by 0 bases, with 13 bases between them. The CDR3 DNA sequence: TGTGCCAGCAGCCCGCGGCTGGGTCTCTCTGGAAACACCATATATTTT. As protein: CASSPRLGLSGNTIYF. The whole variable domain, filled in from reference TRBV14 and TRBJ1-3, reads EAGVTQFPSHSVIEKGQTVTLRCDPISGHDNLYWYRRVMGKEIKFLLHFVKESKQDESGMPNNRFLAERTGGTYSTLKVQPAELEDSGVYFCASSPRLGLSGNTIYFGEGSWLTVV.

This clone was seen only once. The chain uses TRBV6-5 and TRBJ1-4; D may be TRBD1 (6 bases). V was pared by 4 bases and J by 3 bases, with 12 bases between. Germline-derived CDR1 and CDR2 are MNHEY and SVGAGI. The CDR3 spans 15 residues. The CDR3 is CASSFSRGSNEKLFF. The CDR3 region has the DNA TGTGCCAGCAGTTTTAGCAGGGGCTCTAATGAAAAACTGTTTTTT.

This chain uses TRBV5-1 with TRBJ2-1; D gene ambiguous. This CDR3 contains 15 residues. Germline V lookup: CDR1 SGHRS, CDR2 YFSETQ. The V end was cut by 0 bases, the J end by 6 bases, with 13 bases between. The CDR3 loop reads CASSLGSGRVNEQFF. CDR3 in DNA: TGCGCCAGCAGCTTGGGGTCAGGCCGAGTCAATGAGCAGTTCTTC.

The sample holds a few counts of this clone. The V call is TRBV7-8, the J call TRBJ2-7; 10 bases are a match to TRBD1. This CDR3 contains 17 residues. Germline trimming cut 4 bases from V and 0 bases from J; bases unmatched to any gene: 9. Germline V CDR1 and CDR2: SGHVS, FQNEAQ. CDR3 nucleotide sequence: TGTGCCAGCAGCTCCTGGCCCGGACAGGGGGACTCCTACGAGCAGTACTTC. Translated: CASSSWPGQGDSYEQYF.

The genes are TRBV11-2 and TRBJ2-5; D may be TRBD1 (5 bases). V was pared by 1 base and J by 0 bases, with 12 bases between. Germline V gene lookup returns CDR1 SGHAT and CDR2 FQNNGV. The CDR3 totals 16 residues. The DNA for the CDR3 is TGTGCCAGCAGCTTAGCCCGGACACCTTACCAAGAGACCCAGTACTTC. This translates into CASSLARTPYQETQYF.

The CDR3 loop is CASSEVIGSRSPQYF. The CDR3 region has the DNA TGTGCCAGCAGTGAAGTAATCGGTTCCCGTAGTCCGCAGTACTTC. The gene calls are TRBV6-1 and TRBJ2-7, with D unresolved. Germline CDR1 is MNHNS and CDR2 is SASEGT. The CDR3 contains 15 residues. The V end was cut by 1 base, the J end by 9 bases, with 19 bases between.

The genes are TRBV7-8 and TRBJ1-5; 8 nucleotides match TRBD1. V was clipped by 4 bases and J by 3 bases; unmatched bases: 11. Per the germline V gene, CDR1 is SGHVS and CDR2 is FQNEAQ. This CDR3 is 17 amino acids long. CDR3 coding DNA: TGTGCCAGCAGCTACCGGGCGGACAGGGTAAACAATCAGCCCCAGCATTTT. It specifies CASSYRADRVNNQPQHF. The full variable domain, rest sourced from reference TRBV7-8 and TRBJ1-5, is GAGVSQSPRYKVAKRGQDVALRCDPISGHVSLFWYQQALGQGPEFLTYFQNEAQLDKSGLPSDRFFAERPEGSVSTLKIQRTQQEDSAVYLCASSYRADRVNNQPQHFGDGTRLSIL.

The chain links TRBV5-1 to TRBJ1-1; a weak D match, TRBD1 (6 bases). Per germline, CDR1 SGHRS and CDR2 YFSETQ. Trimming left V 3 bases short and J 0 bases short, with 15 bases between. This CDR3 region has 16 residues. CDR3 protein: CASSSKRGALNTEAFF. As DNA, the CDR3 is TGCGCCAGCAGCTCTAAGCGGGGGGCCCTGAACACTGAAGCTTTCTTT.

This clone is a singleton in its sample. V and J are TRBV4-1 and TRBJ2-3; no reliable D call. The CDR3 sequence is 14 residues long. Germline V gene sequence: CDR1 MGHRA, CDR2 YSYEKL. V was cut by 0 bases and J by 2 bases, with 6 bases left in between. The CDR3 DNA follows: TGCGCCAGCAGCCAAGAAACAACCACAGATACGCAGTATTTT. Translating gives CASSQETTTDTQYF.

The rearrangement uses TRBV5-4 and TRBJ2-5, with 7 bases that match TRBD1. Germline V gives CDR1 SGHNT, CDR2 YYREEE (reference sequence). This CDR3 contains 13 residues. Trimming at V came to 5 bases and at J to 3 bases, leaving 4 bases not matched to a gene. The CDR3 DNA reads TGTGCCAGCAGTTGGGACAGCAAAGAGACCCAGTACTTC. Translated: CASSWDSKETQYF.

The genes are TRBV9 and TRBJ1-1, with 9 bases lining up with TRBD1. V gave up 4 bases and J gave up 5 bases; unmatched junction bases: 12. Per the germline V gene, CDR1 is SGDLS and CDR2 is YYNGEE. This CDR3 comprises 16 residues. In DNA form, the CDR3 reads TGTGCCAGCAGCCCCCGGGGACAGGGTGGGAATACTGAAGCTTTCTTT. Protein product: CASSPRGQGGNTEAFF.

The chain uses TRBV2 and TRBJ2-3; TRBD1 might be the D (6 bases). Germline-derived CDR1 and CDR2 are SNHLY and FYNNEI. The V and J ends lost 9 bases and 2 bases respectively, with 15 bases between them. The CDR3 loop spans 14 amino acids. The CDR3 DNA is TGTGCCAGTGGAGACAGGCGATACACAGATACGCAGTATTTT. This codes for CASGDRRYTDTQYF.

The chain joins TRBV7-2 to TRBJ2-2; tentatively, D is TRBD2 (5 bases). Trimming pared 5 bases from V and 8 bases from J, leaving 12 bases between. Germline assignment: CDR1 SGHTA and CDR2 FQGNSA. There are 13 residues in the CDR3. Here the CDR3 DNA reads TGTGCCAGCAGCCGGACTGGTCAAGGGGAGCTGTTTTTT. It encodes CASSRTGQGELFF.